The 28 T cell receptor beta chains reported below all come from one sample, sequenced in a study of blood T cells in healthy people across ages. A J-beta primer mix and a sample-barcoded 5' primer were used in a second PCR of roughly 6 to 12 cycles. One entry per CDR3 protein, called by TCRdb with MiXCR from the 5' RACE reads. The repertoire holds fewer than 800,000 distinct CDR3 sequences, with 20% to 25% as singletons. This same sample was also taken into another study, of T cells of mothers and their children.

Sequenced material: blood. These receptors came from a boy between 10 and 17 years old in good health.

The chain recombines TRBV3-1 with TRBJ2-5; 9 bases fit TRBD2. The junction had 3 bases not matched to a gene; V was cut back by 4 bases and J by 0 bases. Germline CDR1 is LGHDT and CDR2 is YNNKEL (reference sequence). This CDR3 region has 15 residues. For the CDR3, the DNA is TGTGCCAGCAGCCCGACTAGCGGACACCAAGAGACCCAGTACTTC. As protein: CASSPTSGHQETQYF.

The J gene is TRBJ1-5, the V gene TRBV5-1; no clear D. V was clipped by 4 bases and J by 5 bases, with 10 bases between them. This CDR3 has 13 amino acids. Germline lookup yields CDR1 SGHRS and CDR2 YFSETQ. CDR3 DNA sequence: TGCGCCAGCAGCCCTACGGGCTATCAGCCCCAGCATTTT. Its protein product is CASSPTGYQPQHF.

This clonotype showed up many times. The chain employs TRBV4-1 and TRBJ2-5; no reliable D call. Germline CDR1 reads MGHRA; CDR2 reads YSYEKL. V was shortened by 0 bases and J by 5 bases, with 22 bases between the two germline ends. The CDR3 covers 18 residues. CDR3 DNA: TGCGCCAGCAGCCAAGAAGTGTGGTGGCCCCCCTACGAGGAGACCCAGTACTTC. It codes for CASSQEVWWPPYEETQYF.

CDR3: CASSYAGEKLFF. The CDR3 bases are TGTGCCAGCAGTTACGCCGGCGAAAAACTGTTTTTT. The rearrangement links TRBV6-5 to TRBJ1-4; D gene unclear. Trimming removed 2 bases from V and 8 bases from J, with 6 bases in between. The length of the CDR3 is 12 residues. In germline, CDR1 is MNHEY, CDR2 SVGAGI.

This clonotype was seen only a few times. The chain's CDR3 is CSAQAGSVIDTQYF. CDR3 nucleotides: TGCAGCGCCCAGGCAGGGTCCGTCATAGATACGCAGTATTTT. The V and J genes are TRBV29-1 and TRBJ2-3, with D tentatively TRBD1 (5 bases). Germline V CDR1 and CDR2: SQVTM, ANQGSEA. The CDR3 consists of 14 residues. With 7 bases removed from V and 5 bases from J, the gap between germline ends came to 19 bases.

This clonotype was recorded a few times. The chain joins TRBV7-8 to TRBJ2-2, with TRBD2 matching over 9 bases. The germline V gene encodes CDR1 SGHVS and CDR2 FQNEAQ. The trim removed 5 bases at V and 7 bases at J, leaving 5 bases unmatched. The CDR3 is made up of 14 amino acids. The CDR3 spells CASSRLAVGGELFF. The CDR3 DNA reads TGTGCCAGCAGCCGACTAGCGGTGGGCGGGGAGCTGTTTTTT.

This chain links TRBV20-1 with TRBJ2-5; D may match TRBD1 or TRBD2 (5 bases each). The CDR3 has 13 residues. Germline V gene lookup returns CDR1 DFQATT and CDR2 SNEGSKA (reference sequence). The ends were cut back, 1 base at V and 2 bases at J, with 8 bases in the middle. CDR3: CSARVEGQETQYF. CDR3 nucleotide sequence: TGCAGTGCTAGAGTAGAGGGGCAAGAGACCCAGTACTTC.

The chain is built from TRBV4-2 and TRBJ2-1; 13 positions match TRBD2. The J segment lost 8 bases and the V segment lost 5 bases, leaving 9 bases of the junction unmatched. Germline V gives CDR1 LGHNA, CDR2 YNFKEQ. The CDR3 length is 16 residues. The CDR3 DNA sequence: TGTGCCAGCAGCGTCACTAGCGGGGGGGCCGAGGATGAGCAGTTCTTC. It encodes CASSVTSGGAEDEQFF.

This clonotype has more than one count but fewer than ten. The genes are TRBV20-1 and TRBJ2-7; 9 bases are a match to TRBD1. Per germline, CDR1 DFQATT and CDR2 SNEGSKA (reference sequence). This CDR3 has 14 amino acids. Losses at the gene ends were 0 bases for V and 5 bases for J; bases not matched to a gene: 5. CDR3 coding DNA: TGCAGTGCTAGAGACGGACAGGGGAGGCACGAGCAGTACTTC. It codes for CSARDGQGRHEQYF.

The sample holds a few counts of this clonotype. The rearrangement joins TRBV4-3 to TRBJ2-5, with unresolved D. Near its end, the DNA agrees better with TRBJ2-1, so the J call may be wrong. Germline assignment: CDR1 LGHNA and CDR2 YSLEER. This CDR3 comprises 15 residues. CDR3 nucleotide sequence: TGCGCCAGCAGCCAATTCCCTCTGACGAGGAATGAGCAGTTCTTC. Amino acid sequence: CASSQFPLTRNEQFF.

This clonotype was detected only a few times. The genes are TRBV7-9 and TRBJ2-3; 7 bases agree with TRBD1. The CDR3 runs 15 residues. Trimming took 3 bases from V and 0 from J; bases not matched to a gene: 3. CDR1 SEHNR and CDR2 FQNEAQ come from the germline V gene (reference sequence). CDR3 bases: TGTGCCAGCAGCTTGACAGGGCCTAGCACAGATACGCAGTATTTT. The encoded protein is CASSLTGPSTDTQYF.

The chain has TRBV18 and TRBJ2-7; D is possibly TRBD2 (5 bases). The germline gives CDR1 KGHSH, CDR2 LQKENI. This CDR3 spans 15 amino acids. V lost 0 bases, J lost 3 bases, and 12 bases lay in between. CDR3 coding DNA: TGTGCCAGCTCACCACCGTCCCTAGCAATCTACGAGCAGTACTTC. Translated, it gives CASSPPSLAIYEQYF.

This clonotype came up a few times. This rearrangement joins TRBV4-2 to TRBJ2-5, with D possibly matching TRBD2 (6 bases). The length of the CDR3 is 14 residues. Germline V lookup: CDR1 LGHNA, CDR2 YNFKEQ. The V gene lost 4 bases and the J gene lost 5 bases, with 14 bases spanning the gap. For the CDR3, the DNA is TGTGCCAGCAGCCCGGTTAGTAGCGGCGAGACCCAGTACTTC. Protein product: CASSPVSSGETQYF.

This clonotype came up a few times. V usage is TRBV12-3 or TRBV12-4 and J usage is TRBJ2-7; either TRBD1 or TRBD2 may fit D (6 bases each). The CDR3 contains 12 residues. V lost 5 bases to trimming and J lost 6 bases, with 11 bases between them. CDR3 in DNA: TGTGCCAGCAGTCCACAGGGAGGCGAGCAGTACTTC. Its translation is CASSPQGGEQYF.

This clonotype was seen more than once but under ten times. The genes are TRBV7-9 and TRBJ1-4; 7 bases match TRBD1. This CDR3 region has 15 residues. Germline CDR1 reads SEHNR; CDR2 reads FQNEAQ (reference sequence). V shed 3 bases, J shed 7 bases, and the junction held 8 bases outside the gene matches. The CDR3 is CASSLLGTAGEKLFF. CDR3 nucleotides: TGTGCCAGCAGCTTGCTCGGGACAGCAGGTGAAAAACTGTTTTTT.

The genes are TRBV7-2 and TRBJ2-1; TRBD2 matches 11 bases. CDR1 is SGHTA and CDR2 is FQGNSA in the germline V gene. The CDR3 has 15 residues. V shed 6 bases and J 7 bases; nucleotides not matched to a gene: 8. CDR3 DNA sequence: TGTGCCAGCAGTAATAGCGGGGGGGCTGTGAATGAGCAGTTCTTC. As protein: CASSNSGGAVNEQFF.

This clonotype was seen a few times. The junction does not match germline at one end; this may be a read error. The J gene is TRBJ2-5, the V gene TRBV20-1, with TRBD1 matching over 7 bases. This CDR3 has 11 residues. Germline V lookup: CDR1 DFQATT, CDR2 SNEGSKA (reference sequence). This chain's CDR3 is CSAISGQIAHF. The CDR3, as DNA: TGCAGTGCTATATCGGGACAGATAGCCCACTTC.

The V and J genes are TRBV6-1 and TRBJ2-2, with 11 nucleotides matching TRBD1. V gave up 6 bases and J gave up 4 bases; unmatched junction bases: 7. Germline lookup yields CDR1 MNHNS and CDR2 SASEGT. The CDR3 consists of 16 residues. The CDR3 DNA is TGTGCCAGCAGCCTAGGGACAGGGGGAACCACCGGGGAGCTGTTTTTT. Translated, it gives CASSLGTGGTTGELFF.

This clonotype was counted only a few times. This chain connects TRBV5-1 to TRBJ2-5, with 11 positions matching TRBD2. The end of the DNA aligns better with TRBJ2-1, so the J call may be wrong. CDR1 and CDR2 from the germline V gene are SGHRS and YFSETQ. CDR3 length equals 16 residues. In nucleotides, the CDR3 is TGCGCCAGCAGCTGGGCTAGCGGGAGGCCATACAATGAGCAGTTCTTC. It translates to CASSWASGRPYNEQFF.

This clonotype turned up a few times. This sequence joins TRBV13 and TRBJ1-5, with TRBD1 matching 9 bases. The CDR3 consists of 15 residues. The V and J ends lost 4 bases and 5 bases, in that order; junction bases with no gene match: 6. Germline lookup yields CDR1 PRHDT and CDR2 FYEKMQ (reference sequence). Here the CDR3 DNA reads TGTGCCAGCAGCTCGAACAGGGGGCCGGATCAGCCCCAGCATTTT. This codes for CASSSNRGPDQPQHF.

The V and J genes are TRBV12-3 or TRBV12-4 and TRBJ2-3; D is unresolved. V was pared by 9 bases and J by 2 bases, with 6 bases between. The CDR3 spans 11 residues. CDR3 residues: CASEITDTQYF. DNA for the CDR3: TGTGCCAGTGAAATCACAGATACGCAGTATTTT.

This chain joins TRBV3-1 and TRBJ1-1; D is uncertain. The germline CDR1 and CDR2 sequences are LGHDT and YNNKEL (reference sequence). The CDR3 spans 13 residues. Deletions cut 0 bases from V and 5 bases from J, with 7 bases between. CDR3 in DNA: TGTGCCAGCAGCCAAGACTATGGGACTGAAGCTTTCTTT. Translated, it gives CASSQDYGTEAFF.

This clonotype appeared a few times. The chain carries TRBV6-2 or TRBV6-3 and TRBJ2-1; 7 bases are a match to TRBD1. The CDR3 extends over 14 amino acids. Germline CDR1 reads MNHEY; CDR2 reads SVGEGT. The junction had 3 bases not matched to a gene; V was cut back by 7 bases and J by 0 bases. The CDR3 loop is CASMGDSSYNEQFF. The CDR3 nucleotides are TGTGCCAGCATGGGGGACAGCTCCTACAATGAGCAGTTCTTC.

This clonotype was counted at least ten times. This chain links TRBV29-1 with TRBJ1-4, with D perhaps TRBD1 (5 bases). The V gene's germline CDR1 is SQVTM and CDR2 ANQGSEA. This CDR3 comprises 13 residues. V lost 4 bases to trimming and J lost 5 bases, with 11 bases between them. The DNA for the CDR3 is TGCAGCGTTGGCAGGGACGGGAATGAAAAACTGTTTTTT. This sequence encodes CSVGRDGNEKLFF.

This sequence joins TRBV7-9 and TRBJ2-1; D might be TRBD1 (5 bases). The CDR3 runs to 13 residues. Germline CDR1 and CDR2: SEHNR and FQNEAQ (reference sequence). The ends were cut back, 8 bases at V and 8 bases at J, with 16 bases in the middle. In DNA, the CDR3 is TGTGCCAGCCGAACCCAGGGAAGCGATGAGCAGTTCTTC. Translated, it gives CASRTQGSDEQFF.

This clonotype was detected a few times. This sequence joins TRBV29-1 and TRBJ2-5; no clear D. Trimming pared 0 bases from V and 3 bases from J, leaving 8 bases between. The germline CDR1 and CDR2 sequences are SQVTM and ANQGSEA. This CDR3 is 13 amino acids long. CDR3 residues: CSVEDRWEETQYF. CDR3 coding DNA: TGCAGCGTTGAAGACAGGTGGGAAGAGACCCAGTACTTC.

In this sample, this clonotype turned up a few times. The chain employs TRBV6-1 and TRBJ2-5, with 7 bases fitting TRBD2. Near its end, the DNA agrees better with TRBJ2-7, so the J call may be wrong. From germline, CDR1 is MNHNS and CDR2 SASEGT. The CDR3 totals 14 residues. CDR3 nucleotides: TGTGCCAGCAACGGGGGGTCCTCTTCCTACGAGCAGTACTTC. It yields the protein CASNGGSSSYEQYF.

The CDR3, as DNA: TGCGCCAGCAGCCAGTGGGTTGGGGACAGGGGAGTTTGGGAGCAGTTCTTC. Protein sequence: CASSQWVGDRGVWEQFF. The chain links TRBV4-1 to TRBJ2-1; 10 nucleotides align to TRBD1. The CDR3 contains 17 residues. The V and J ends lost 3 bases and 10 bases, in that order; junction bases with no gene match: 15. Germline V CDR1 and CDR2: MGHRA, YSYEKL.